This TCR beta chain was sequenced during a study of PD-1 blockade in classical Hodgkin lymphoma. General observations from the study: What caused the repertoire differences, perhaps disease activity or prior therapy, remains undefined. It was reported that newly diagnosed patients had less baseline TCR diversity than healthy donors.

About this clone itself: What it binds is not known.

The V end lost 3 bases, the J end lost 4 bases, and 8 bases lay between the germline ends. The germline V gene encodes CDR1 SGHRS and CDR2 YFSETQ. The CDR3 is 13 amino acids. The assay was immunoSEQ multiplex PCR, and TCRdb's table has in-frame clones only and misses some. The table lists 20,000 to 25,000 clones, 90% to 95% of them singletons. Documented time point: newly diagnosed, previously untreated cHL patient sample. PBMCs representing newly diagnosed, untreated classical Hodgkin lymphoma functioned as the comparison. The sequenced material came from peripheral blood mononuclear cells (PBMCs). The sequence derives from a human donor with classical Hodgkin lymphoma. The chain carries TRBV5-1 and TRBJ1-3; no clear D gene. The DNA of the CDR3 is TGCGCCAGCAGCTCATCGTCCGGAAACACCATATATTTT. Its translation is CASSSSSGNTIYF.